This section outlines one T cell receptor (beta chain) sequence together with its context. Its antigen is not identified. The data were taken from a study of CD8 T cells in Susac syndrome. Findings of the study overall: It was acknowledged in the study that the number of individuals who were included in its TCR sequencing and HLA analysis was relatively small.

The ends were cut back, 5 bases at V and 2 bases at J, with 13 bases in the middle. The CDR3 is 14 amino acids. Random hexamers were used to reverse transcribe an amount of roughly 0.45 to 1 ug RNA. TCRdb re-analysed the immunoSEQ multiplex PCR reads in MiXCR, keeping a single row per CDR3 protein. The sample lists about 300,000 distinct CDR3 sequences, about 88% occurring once. CD8+ and CD4+ T cells circulating in blood were sequenced for TCR beta. Negative isolation yielded CD8+ and CD4+ T cells; FACS enriched TEMRA cells. The specimen sequenced was CD8+ T cells from PBMCs. This TCR came from a human donor with multiple sclerosis. This rearrangement joins TRBV12-3 or TRBV12-4 to TRBJ2-7; tentative D call: TRBD1 (6 bases). The DNA for the CDR3 is TGTGCCAGCAGTCCGGGGACACCTACCTACGAGCAGTACTTC. Protein product: CASSPGTPTYEQYF.